These 17 T cell receptor beta chains originate from one sample sequenced in a study of T cells in women clearing cervical HPV infection. The data were produced by immunoSEQ multiplex PCR, yet TCRdb's version contains in-frame clones alone and is incomplete. Recorded here are tens of thousands of clones; the top ten clones represent about 7.1%. The specimen sequenced was blood buffy coat. All receptors derive from a woman aged 18 to 75 with a cervical HPV16 infection that either progressed to CIN3+ or cleared (not recorded which).

On this clone itself: The CDR3 goes on 3 residues after the read ends, and that part is filled in from the germline J gene. The chain employs TRBV19 and TRBJ2-1, with 14 bases identical to TRBD2. The CDR3 loop spans 17 amino acids. V trimming: 7 bases; J trimming: 0 bases; junction bases outside the gene matches: 5. Per the germline V gene, CDR1 is LNHDA and CDR2 is SQIVND (reference sequence). The CDR3: CASNRLAGGSSYNEQFF. The covered CDR3 bases are TGTGCCAGTAATCGACTAGCGGGGGGGAGCTCCTACAATGAG. Variable domain in full (rest from reference TRBV19 and TRBJ2-1): DGGITQSPKYLFRKEGQNVTLSCEQNLNHDAMYWYRQDPGQGLRLIYYSQIVNDFQKGDIAEGYSVSREKKESFPLTVTSAQKNPTAFYLCASNRLAGGSSYNEQFFGPGTRLTVL.

Points on this clone: The sequence runs out 3 residues before the end of the CDR3; the remainder is reconstructed from the germline J gene. This chain links TRBV7-2 with TRBJ1-6; D remains ambiguous. V lost 5 bases and J lost 1, with 9 bases in between. Germline lookup yields CDR1 SGHTA and CDR2 FQGNSA. This CDR3 spans 15 amino acids. The CDR3 region is CASSTSGSYNSPLHF. CDR3 DNA (partial): TGTGCCAGCAGCACCTCGGGGTCCTATAATTCACCC.

In the case of this clone: The read finishes 3 residues shy of the CDR3 end, and the germline J gene is used to complete it. This chain joins TRBV6-4 and TRBJ1-2; D ambiguous. The germline CDR1 and CDR2 sequences are MRHNA and SNTAGT. This CDR3 has 12 amino acids. CDR3 sequence reads: CASSDSGHDYTF. CDR3 DNA, as far as it was read: TGTGCCAGCAGTGACAGCGGGCATGAC.

Of note for this clone: The read terminates 3 residues before the CDR3 end, so the remaining end is supplied by the germline J gene. The chain links TRBV13 to TRBJ2-7, with TRBD1 identical over 8 bases. Germline CDR1 reads PRHDT; CDR2 reads FYEKMQ (reference sequence). This CDR3 has 14 residues. Trimming at V came to 5 bases and at J to 4 bases, leaving 7 bases not matched to a gene. The CDR3 loop is CASSPRQGSYEQYF. The part of the CDR3 DNA that was read is TGTGCCAGCAGCCCCCGACAGGGGTCATACGAG.

Worth noting for this clone: From the germline J gene comes the end of the CDR3, since the read stops 3 residues before it. The J gene is TRBJ1-5, the V gene TRBV5-4; a possible D gene is TRBD1 (5 bases). The CDR3 runs 14 residues. Trimming left V 0 bases short and J 6 bases short, with 10 bases between. CDR1 SGHNT and CDR2 YYREEE come from the germline V gene (reference sequence). The CDR3 reads CASSLGGSGQPQHF. The CDR3 DNA, read in part, is TGTGCCAGCAGCTTGGGGGGCTCCGGTCAGCCC.

As concerns this clone: The sequenced fragment ends 3 residues before the CDR3 boundary, so the rest is inferred from the germline J gene. V is TRBV20-1 and J is TRBJ1-5; a weak D match, TRBD1 (5 bases). Germline V gene data show CDR1 as DFQATT and CDR2 as SNEGSKA (reference sequence). The CDR3 is 15 amino acids. The germline V and J ends were trimmed by 4 bases and 9 bases, with 22 bases remaining between them. The CDR3 sequence is CSATPDKGRDPPQHF. CDR3 DNA, as far as it was read: TGCAGTGCTACCCCGGACAAGGGCCGTGACCCGCCC.

The CDR3 bases that were read are TGCAGCGTTGAAAGGCAGGGGAGCTCCTACGAG. Amino acids: CSVERQGSSYE. From start to end, the CDR3 is CSVERQGSSYEQYF. The V call is TRBV29-1, the J call TRBJ2-7; maybe TRBD1 (6 bases). The read ends 3 residues before the CDR3 terminus; that terminus is restored from the germline J gene. Germline CDR1 is SQVTM and CDR2 is ANQGSEA. The CDR3 length is 14 residues. V was pared by 2 bases and J by 0 bases, with 11 bases between.

Details on this clone: The CDR3 end lies 3 residues beyond the end of the read and is filled in from the germline J gene. The J gene is TRBJ2-7, the V gene TRBV28, with unresolved D. The CDR3 totals 12 residues. V lost 6 bases and J 3 bases, leaving 9 bases between the germline ends. CDR1 is MDHEN and CDR2 is SYDVKM in the germline V gene. The DNA read from the CDR3 is TGTGCCAGCAGCCTACAGAACTACGAG. As protein: CASSLQNYE. The entire CDR3 protein is CASSLQNYEQYF.

About this clone: The read stops 3 residues short of the end of the CDR3; the missing end is completed from the germline J gene. V gene TRBV20-1 combines with J gene TRBJ2-6; tentatively, D is TRBD1 or TRBD2 (6 bases each). Germline V CDR1 and CDR2: DFQATT, SNEGSKA (reference sequence). The CDR3 is 14 residues long. Between the trimmed V and J ends, which lost 4 bases and 4 bases, there was a span of 11 bases. The CDR3 is CSANRAGGANVLTF. CDR3 DNA (partial): TGCAGTGCTAACAGGGCGGGAGGGGCCAACGTC.

Concerning this clone itself: Sequencing ends 3 residues short of the CDR3 end; the germline J gene provides the rest. The rearrangement links TRBV19 to TRBJ1-5; no clear D gene. V lost 6 bases, J lost 6 bases, and 15 bases lay in between. The CDR3 loop spans 14 amino acids. Germline lookup yields CDR1 LNHDA and CDR2 SQIVND (reference sequence). CDR3 residues: CASRPVGVAQPQHF. Partial CDR3 DNA: TGTGCCAGTAGGCCTGTCGGGGTGGCTCAGCCC.

On this clone: Read data end 3 residues before the CDR3 end; the end is taken from the germline J gene. The V call is TRBV7-3, the J call TRBJ2-1; 10 bases fit TRBD2. Losses at the gene ends were 5 bases for V and 2 bases for J; bases not matched to a gene: 6. This CDR3 is 16 amino acids long. Germline values: CDR1 SGHTA, CDR2 FQGTGA. CDR3 DNA (partial): TGTGCCAGCAGCCCCAGCGGGGGGGATACCTACAATGAG. Its translation: CASSPSGGDTYNE. The CDR3 as a whole reads CASSPSGGDTYNEQFF.

About this clone itself: The sequenced fragment ends 3 residues before the CDR3 boundary, so the rest is inferred from the germline J gene. V is TRBV7-9 and J is TRBJ1-4, with unresolved D. The V end was cut by 5 bases, the J end by 10 bases, with 14 bases between. Germline loops: CDR1 SEHNR, CDR2 FQNEAQ (reference sequence). The CDR3 contains 13 residues. Here the CDR3 reads CASSPETPGKLFF. Incomplete CDR3 DNA: TGTGCCAGCAGCCCAGAGACACCTGGAAAA.

A word on this clone: Read data end 3 residues before the CDR3 end; the end is taken from the germline J gene. The V call is TRBV13, the J call TRBJ2-4; D may correspond to TRBD1 or TRBD2 (7 bases each). Germline loops: CDR1 PRHDT, CDR2 FYEKMQ (reference sequence). V was pared by 7 bases and J by 1 base, with 17 bases between. This CDR3 spans 16 amino acids. The chain's CDR3 is CASTQGRGMAKNIQYF. The CDR3 DNA, read in part, is TGTGCCAGCACACAGGGGAGGGGGATGGCCAAAAACATT.

As concerns this clone: The CDR3 extends 3 residues past the end of the read, so its final part is completed from the germline J gene. The chain has TRBV6-1 and TRBJ2-3; 11 positions agree with TRBD2. V was pared by 4 bases and J by 6 bases, with 3 bases of the junction left unmatched. The V gene's germline CDR1 is MNHNS and CDR2 SASEGT. The CDR3 is made up of 14 amino acids. Partial CDR3 DNA: TGTGCCAGCAGTGGTAGCGGGGGGGCCGATACG. This sequence encodes CASSGSGGADT. The entire CDR3 sequence reads CASSGSGGADTQYF.

To note about this clone: The read ends 3 residues before the CDR3 terminus; that terminus is restored from the germline J gene. This chain connects TRBV13 to TRBJ1-2; 11 positions match TRBD1. The CDR3 contains 15 residues. Germline values: CDR1 PRHDT, CDR2 FYEKMQ (reference sequence). The ends lost 1 base at V and 4 bases at J; junction bases unmatched: 2. CDR3 residues: CASSLVGTGGYGYTF. The DNA read from the CDR3 is TGTGCCAGCAGCTTAGTCGGGACAGGGGGCTATGGC.

Comments on this clone: The read terminates 3 residues ahead of where the CDR3 ends, so the germline J gene completes it. The rearrangement joins TRBV2 to TRBJ1-2, with unresolved D. V was shortened by 4 bases and J by 5 bases, with 11 bases between the two germline ends. The CDR3 has 13 amino acids. Looked up from germline, CDR1 is SNHLY and CDR2 is FYNNEI. This CDR3 is CASSVQQPYGYTF. The CDR3 bases that were read are TGTGCCAGCAGTGTACAACAACCATATGGC.

Regarding this clone: The CDR3 end lies 3 residues beyond the end of the read and is filled in from the germline J gene. V and J are TRBV27 and TRBJ2-1, with 8 bases that match TRBD2. The CDR3 covers 15 residues. The germline gives CDR1 MNHEY, CDR2 SMNVEV (reference sequence). The ends lost 5 bases at V and 6 bases at J; junction bases unmatched: 9. The covered CDR3 bases are TGTGCCAGCAGTCGGTACGGGGGGGCCCTCAATGAG. Translated: CASSRYGGALNE. The CDR3 reads in full as CASSRYGGALNEQFF.